Presented here are 15 T cell receptor beta chains from one specimen sequenced in a study of beta chain features in type 1 diabetes. The study's findings and limits: In every one of the four CD4+ subsets, TCRB CDR3s were moderately but significantly shorter in Type 1 diabetes patients.

Their target antigens are unknown. Of the isolated RNA, all was reverse transcribed, and so the sequenced material was expressed TCRB transcripts. Only in-frame clones appear in the TCRdb table, and some are missing; sequencing was by immunoSEQ multiplex PCR. This sample has 140,000 or so clones, with 10% to 15% found just once. The sequenced material came from central memory CD4+ T cells from blood. The receptors originated from a man younger than 30 with type 1 diabetes.

The rearrangement links TRBV13 to TRBJ1-1; D is possibly TRBD1 (6 bases). Germline V gene sequence: CDR1 PRHDT, CDR2 FYEKMQ (reference sequence). This CDR3 region has 16 residues. Trimming left V 5 bases short and J 2 bases short, with 18 bases between. The CDR3 protein is CASSAASGTQNTEAFF. The CDR3 DNA reads TGTGCCAGCAGCGCCGCCTCCGGGACACAAAACACTGAAGCTTTCTTT.

The rearrangement uses TRBV5-4 and TRBJ2-5, with 8 bases fitting TRBD2. The V segment lost 5 bases and the J segment 5 bases; nucleotides outside the gene matches: 11. This CDR3 is 15 amino acids long. Per germline, CDR1 SGHNT and CDR2 YYREEE (reference sequence). Here the CDR3 reads CASSLASAGGETQYF. The CDR3 DNA reads TGTGCCAGCAGTCTTGCCTCGGCGGGGGGCGAGACCCAGTACTTC.

The V and J genes are TRBV6-5 and TRBJ2-7; D is uncertain. Germline CDR1 is MNHEY and CDR2 is SVGAGI. The V end lost 6 bases, the J end lost 6 bases, and 15 bases lay between the germline ends. The CDR3 spans 13 residues. The CDR3 DNA follows: TGTGCCAGCAGCCCCGGACCCCTCGGCGAGCAGTACTTC. The encoded protein is CASSPGPLGEQYF.

The sample holds a few counts of this clone. This rearrangement joins TRBV13 to TRBJ2-5; D perhaps matches TRBD1 (6 bases). The ends were cut back, 3 bases at V and 5 bases at J, with 16 bases in the middle. Germline CDR1 is PRHDT and CDR2 is FYEKMQ (reference sequence). CDR3 length: 15 amino acids. CDR3 nucleotides: TGTGCCAGCAGCTTCCTTGCAGGGCAGGGGGAGACCCAGTACTTC. Its protein is CASSFLAGQGETQYF.

The chain links TRBV9 to TRBJ2-7; perhaps D is TRBD1 or TRBD2 (5 bases each). Trimming took 4 bases from V and 7 from J, leaving 21 bases between them. The CDR3 contains 15 residues. Per germline, CDR1 SGDLS and CDR2 YYNGEE. This CDR3 reads CASSRPGAPAKEQYF. DNA of the CDR3: TGTGCCAGCAGCCGCCCCGGGGCTCCGGCTAAGGAGCAGTACTTC.

The chain carries TRBV19 and TRBJ2-7, with 8 nucleotides matching TRBD2. The J segment lost 4 bases and the V segment lost 7 bases, leaving 15 bases of the junction unmatched. The CDR3 covers 16 residues. Germline-derived CDR1 and CDR2 are LNHDA and SQIVND (reference sequence). CDR3 in DNA: TGTGCCAGTACCTTATCCGCGGGGGGCTCCGGATACGAGCAGTACTTC. Amino acids: CASTLSAGGSGYEQYF.

This clone was seen more than once but under ten times. This chain uses TRBV25-1 with TRBJ1-2; 8 bases line up with TRBD1. V lost 4 bases and J lost 8; bases outside the gene matches: 6. The germline CDR1 and CDR2 sequences are MGHDK and SYGVNS. This CDR3 has 13 residues. The CDR3 loop is CASSAGQVEGYTF. The CDR3 region has the DNA TGTGCCAGCAGTGCGGGACAGGTAGAAGGCTACACCTTC.

The chain recombines TRBV10-3 with TRBJ1-2; tentative D call: TRBD1 (6 bases). Germline V lookup: CDR1 ENHRY, CDR2 SYGVKD. CDR3 length: 14 amino acids. V was clipped by 4 bases and J by 3 bases, with 12 bases between them. The CDR3 region is CAISVGGDYYGYTF. The CDR3 nucleotides are TGTGCCATCAGTGTAGGGGGGGACTACTATGGCTACACCTTC.

In its sample, this clone was seen a few times. V gene TRBV7-4 combines with J gene TRBJ1-5, with D maybe TRBD1 (6 bases). CDR3 size: 17 residues. Germline V gives CDR1 SGHVT, CDR2 SQSDAQ. Trimming shortened V by 4 bases and J by 5 bases, and 21 bases separated the two germline ends. DNA of the CDR3: TGTGCCAGCAGCTCCGACAACTTAGACAGGTTCCATCAGCCCCAGCATTTT. Its protein is CASSSDNLDRFHQPQHF.

This clone has a handful of counts. The rearrangement links TRBV7-6 to TRBJ2-1; D is unclear. Trimming removed 3 bases from V and 6 bases from J, with 6 bases in between. Germline assignment: CDR1 SGHVS and CDR2 FNYEAQ. The length of the CDR3 is 12 residues. The CDR3 protein is CASSLVVNEQFF. CDR3 nucleotide sequence: TGTGCCAGCAGCTTGGTCGTCAATGAGCAGTTCTTC. Looking up the rest from reference TRBV7-6 and TRBJ2-1 gives the full variable domain: GAGVSQSPRYKVTKRGQDVALRCDPISGHVSLYWYRQALGQGPEFLTYFNYEAQQDKSGLPNDRFSAERPEGSISTLTIQRTEQRDSAMYRCASSLVVNEQFFGPGTRLTVL.

This clone has more than one count but fewer than ten. The chain links TRBV2 to TRBJ2-5; 8 bases line up with TRBD1. Looked up from germline, CDR1 is SNHLY and CDR2 is FYNNEI. The CDR3 has 15 residues. With 6 bases clipped from V and 1 base from J, the junction kept 7 bases outside the gene matches. CDR3 coding DNA: TGTGCCAGCAGCCGGACAGGGTATACCCAAGAGACCCAGTACTTC. The encoded protein is CASSRTGYTQETQYF.

This clone was observed a handful of times. The rearrangement joins TRBV4-1 to TRBJ2-3; D gene ambiguous. Germline CDR1 reads MGHRA; CDR2 reads YSYEKL. The V end lost 0 bases, the J end lost 6 bases, and 13 bases lay between the germline ends. This CDR3 has 15 amino acids. The CDR3 DNA reads as TGCGCCAGCAGCCAAGATCAGGACCGCTCGGATACGCAGTATTTT. Translating it yields CASSQDQDRSDTQYF.

The CDR3 region is CAWSRQGSTYEQYF. CDR3 nucleotides: TGTGCCTGGAGCAGACAGGGTTCAACCTACGAGCAGTACTTC. The chain employs TRBV30 and TRBJ2-7, with 7 bases lining up with TRBD1. The length of the CDR3 is 14 residues. Losses at the gene ends were 3 bases for V and 2 bases for J; bases not matched to a gene: 7. The germline V gene encodes CDR1 GTSNPN and CDR2 SVGIG (reference sequence).

The genes are TRBV9 and TRBJ1-2; TRBD1 might be the D (5 bases). The V end was cut by 0 bases, the J end by 3 bases, with 9 bases between. Per the germline V gene, CDR1 is SGDLS and CDR2 is YYNGEE. The length of the CDR3 is 14 residues. The chain's CDR3 is CASSVVGGDYGYTF. The CDR3 DNA is TGTGCCAGCAGCGTAGTAGGAGGGGACTATGGCTACACCTTC.

This clone was detected only a few times. The V and J genes are TRBV27 and TRBJ1-1; D might be TRBD1 (6 bases). The ends were cut back, 11 bases at V and 6 bases at J, with 28 bases in the middle. CDR3 size: 16 residues. The V gene's germline CDR1 is MNHEY and CDR2 SMNVEV (reference sequence). The CDR3 protein is CARPVRGGGVVSEAFF. DNA of the CDR3: TGTGCCCGCCCGGTGCGGGGAGGGGGGGTCGTGTCTGAAGCTTTCTTT.